This T cell receptor beta chain was identified during a study of Graves' ophthalmopathy and Graves' hyperthyroidism. Turning to the study itself: Peripheral blood collection took place at initial diagnosis, before any treatment.

Overall study findings and caveats: The blood repertoire also included most expanded thyroid clonotypes above 0.001 frequency.

For repertoire sequencing, the TCR beta CDR3 regions were amplified from RNA transcripts. First-round RT-PCR used HTBI primers; second-round multiplex PCR followed. Via MiXCR, TCRdb re-called the multiplex PCR reads, giving one row per CDR3 protein. Here the sample spans hundreds of thousands of distinct CDR3 sequences, roughly 41% being singletons. There are many counts of this clonotype. The antigen is not known. Clinical symptoms, serum thyroxine, TRAb, thyroid ultrasound and orbital computed tomography determined diagnosis. It was from around 10 ml of fresh peripheral blood that the PBMCs came. The CDR3 length is 14 residues. Trimming took off 7 bases at V and 7 bases at J, with 14 bases between the two ends.

This chain uses TRBV12-3 or TRBV12-4 with TRBJ1-6; a weak D match, TRBD1 (5 bases). The origin of this receptor is an adult man with Graves' ophthalmopathy. Sequencing input: peripheral blood. CDR3 nucleotides: TGTGCCAGCACCGCGGGACCTGCCAATTCACCCCTCCACTTT. It yields the protein CASTAGPANSPLHF.